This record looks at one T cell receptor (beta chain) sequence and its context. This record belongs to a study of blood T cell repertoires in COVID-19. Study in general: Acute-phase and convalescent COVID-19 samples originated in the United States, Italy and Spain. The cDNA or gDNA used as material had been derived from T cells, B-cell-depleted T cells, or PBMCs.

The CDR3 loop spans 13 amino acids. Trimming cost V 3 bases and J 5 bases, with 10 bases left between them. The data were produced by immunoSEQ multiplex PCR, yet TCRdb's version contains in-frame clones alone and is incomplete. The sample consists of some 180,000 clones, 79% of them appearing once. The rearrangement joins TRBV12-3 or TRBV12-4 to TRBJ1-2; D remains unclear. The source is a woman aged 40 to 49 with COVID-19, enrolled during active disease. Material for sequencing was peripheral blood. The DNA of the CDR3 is TGTGCCAGCAGTTTGAGGTCGGCTTATGGCTACACCTTC. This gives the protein CASSLRSAYGYTF.